Listed below are T cell receptor beta chains from one sample, sequenced in a study of blood T cell repertoires in COVID-19. Sequencing was performed with immunoSEQ multiplex PCR; in TCRdb, only in-frame clones are kept and a portion is missing. The sample carries 180,000 or so clones, under 85% recorded once. The material sequenced was peripheral blood. These receptors were obtained from a man aged 60-69 years who had recovered from COVID-19. Both conserved end residues are part of each CDR3. D genes are given only for firm matches. Not every row has a clone size; where given, it reads once, few, many or a size class.

.,.,TRBV9,TRBJ2-3,TGTGCCAGCAGCGTAGATAGCCGAGCAGATACGCAGTATTTT,CASSVDSRADTQYF
TRBD1,.,TRBV7-8,TRBJ1-5,TGTGCCAGCAGCTTTGGACAGGGGGTTGCGCAGCCCCAGCATTTT,CASSFGQGVAQPQHF
TRBD1,once,TRBV7-3,TRBJ2-2,TGTGCCAGCAGCCTAGACAGGGTGGGGGAGCTGTTTTTT,CASSLDRVGELFF
TRBD1,few,TRBV5-4,TRBJ1-3,TGTGCCAGCAGCACCCGGCAGGGGGCCGAAAACACCATATATTTT,CASSTRQGAENTIYF
TRBD1,.,TRBV18,TRBJ1-1,TGTGCCAGCTCACCACCCTCTACAGGGGTGAACACTGAAGCTTTCTTT,CASSPPSTGVNTEAFF
.,.,TRBV11-2,TRBJ2-7,TGTGCCAGCAGCTTATTCGGGTCCTCCTACGAGCAGTACTTC,CASSLFGSSYEQYF
TRBD1,.,TRBV14,TRBJ2-7,TGTGCCAGCAGCCTGGGACAGGGGAACGAGCAGTACTTC,CASSLGQGNEQYF
.,.,TRBV29-1,TRBJ2-6,TGCAGCGTTGAGGTGCGGGACCCGAATTCTGGGGCCAACGTCCTGACTTTC,CSVEVRDPNSGANVLTF
TRBD1,.,TRBV5-1,TRBJ2-7,TGCGCCAGCACCCCACAGGGGGCGCAGTACGAGCAGTACTTC,CASTPQGAQYEQYF
.,.,TRBV19,TRBJ1-2,TGTGCCAGTAGTTGGGGGGACTATGGCTACACCTTC,CASSWGDYGYTF
.,.,TRBV12-5,TRBJ1-5,TGTGCTAGTGGTTTGGTAATAGGGGCCGACCAGCCCCAGCATTTT,CASGLVIGADQPQHF
.,.,TRBV30,TRBJ2-7,TGTGCCTGGTCCCCTTCCCCCTACGAGCAGTACTTC,CAWSPSPYEQYF
TRBD2,.,TRBV5-1,TRBJ2-5,TGCGCCAGCAGCCCCGGGGGGGGGCAAGAGACCCAGTACTTC,CASSPGGGQETQYF
TRBD1,.,TRBV9,TRBJ2-3,TGTGCCAGCAGCGTAGCAGGGGGCGGGAGCACAGATACGCAGTATTTT,CASSVAGGGSTDTQYF
.,.,TRBV27,TRBJ2-2,TGTGCCAGCAGACGGGGGACCACCGGGGAGCTGTTTTTT,CASRRGTTGELFF
TRBD1,many,TRBV7-3,TRBJ2-1,TGTGCCACCCCCGGACAGGGGGTGCCTTGGAATGAGCAGTTCTTC,CATPGQGVPWNEQFF
TRBD2,once,TRBV19,TRBJ2-7,TGTGCCAGTAAGAAGAGACGGGGGGCCTACGAGCAGTACTTC,CASKKRRGAYEQYF
TRBD1,.,TRBV6-5,TRBJ1-4,TGTGCCAGCAGTCCCCCAGGACAGGCTGAAAAACTGTTTTTT,CASSPPGQAEKLFF
TRBD1,many,TRBV7-2,TRBJ2-7,TGTGCCAGCAGCCGTCTACCGGGACAGGGTTTCTACGAGCAGTACTTC,CASSRLPGQGFYEQYF
.,.,TRBV24-1,TRBJ2-7,TGTGCCACCAGTGTCTGGCGGCAGGGAGGCGGGCAGTACTTC,CATSVWRQGGGQYF
.,.,TRBV6-6,TRBJ1-1,TGTGCCAGCAGTTACGGGGGCATCCCTATTGAAGCTTTCTTT,CASSYGGIPIEAFF
.,.,TRBV6-5,TRBJ2-3,TGTGCCAGCAGTTACTCCTCCGGCGGAGGCACAGATACGCAGTATTTT,CASSYSSGGGTDTQYF
.,.,TRBV3-1/TRBV3-2,TRBJ1-3,TGTGCCAGCGCAACAGACAAGGGAAACACCATATATTTT,CASATDKGNTIYF
.,.,TRBV30,TRBJ2-3,TGTGCCTGGAGTGTACAGGGTACAGATACGCAGTATTTT,CAWSVQGTDTQYF
.,.,TRBV5-1,TRBJ2-6,TGCGCCAGCAGCCTCCGGGGCTCTGGGGCCAACGTCCTGACTTTC,CASSLRGSGANVLTF
.,.,TRBV4-3,TRBJ1-2,TGCGCCAGCAGCCACCCCGGTGAGGGAGCGAACTATGGCTACACCTTC,CASSHPGEGANYGYTF
.,.,TRBV3-1/TRBV3-2,TRBJ2-2,TGTGCCAGCAGCCTAAGCCAGGGCAGTCGCGGGGAGCTGTTTTTT,CASSLSQGSRGELFF
.,.,TRBV12-3/TRBV12-4,TRBJ1-1,TGTGCCAGCAGCCAGAGCGCACAGGGTAAAGCTTTCTTT,CASSQSAQGKAFF
TRBD2,.,TRBV6-4,TRBJ2-3,TGTGCCAGCAGCATTAGCGGGGGGGCAGATACGCAGTATTTT,CASSISGGADTQYF
TRBD2,once,TRBV7-3,TRBJ2-3,TGTGCCAGCAGCTTACAAGGTAGCGGGGGGATCACAGATACGCAGTATTTT,CASSLQGSGGITDTQYF
TRBD2,few,TRBV7-9,TRBJ2-1,TGTGCCAGCAGCTCCTTGTTGGGGAGCGGGATCTACAATGAGCAGTTCTTC,CASSSLLGSGIYNEQFF
TRBD1,few,TRBV28,TRBJ2-5,TGTGCCAGCAGTTCTCTACAAACAGGGGGCCAAGAGACCCAGTACTTC,CASSSLQTGGQETQYF
TRBD2,.,TRBV24-1,TRBJ2-3,TGTGCCACCAGTGATTTACTAGCGGATACGCAGTATTTT,CATSDLLADTQYF
.,.,TRBV4-2,TRBJ2-7,TGTGCCAGCAGCCAAAATCGCAGGGTATACGAGCAGTACTTC,CASSQNRRVYEQYF
.,.,TRBV18,TRBJ1-1,TGTGCCAGCTCACCACGGGGCCTTAGAATGAACACTGAAGCTTTCTTT,CASSPRGLRMNTEAFF
.,.,TRBV19,TRBJ1-1,TGTGCCACGGAAAACAGGCGAAACACTGAAGCTTTCTTT,CATENRRNTEAFF
TRBD2,.,TRBV10-3,TRBJ2-7,TGTGCCATCAGGAGCCTAGCGGGGGCAGACGAGCAGTACTTC,CAIRSLAGADEQYF
.,.,TRBV19,TRBJ1-5,TGTGCCAGTAGTCTTAGACAGGCAGACAATCAGCCCCAGCATTTT,CASSLRQADNQPQHF
TRBD1,.,TRBV6-4,TRBJ1-2,TGTGCCAGCAGTGAAAGACAGGGGGCGGATTATGGCTACACCTTC,CASSERQGADYGYTF
.,.,TRBV6-5,TRBJ2-5,TGTGCCAGCAGTTACTCGTTTCAAGGGGGTTGGGCCCAGTACTTC,CASSYSFQGGWAQYF
TRBD1,.,TRBV7-2,TRBJ2-7,TGTGCCAGCAGCTCGCCCGACAGGGCAGGAAACGAGCAGTACTTC,CASSSPDRAGNEQYF
.,.,TRBV21-1,TRBJ1-3,TGTGCCAGCAGCAAACCCAGACCGTCCAGGGTGAGGTCTGGAAACACCATATATTTT,CASSKPRPSRVRSGNTIYF
.,.,TRBV11-2,TRBJ2-3,TGTGCCAGCAGCCTGAGCACAGATACGCAGTATTTT,CASSLSTDTQYF
.,.,TRBV29-1,TRBJ1-1,TGCAGCGTCGGCGGACAGTCGAACACTGAAGCTTTCTTT,CSVGGQSNTEAFF
TRBD1,.,TRBV5-1,TRBJ1-1,TGCGCCAGCAGCCCCGGACAGGGGGCAGAGGCTTTCTTT,CASSPGQGAEAFF
TRBD2,.,TRBV27,TRBJ2-3,TGTGCCAGCAGTTTCTCTAGCGGGGGGGCCGCGAGCACAGATACGCAGTATTTT,CASSFSSGGAASTDTQYF